This T cell receptor beta chain derives from a study of blood T cells in healthy people across ages. A second PCR of 7 to 11 cycles used a sample-barcoded 5' primer and a J-beta primer mix. Each cDNA was tagged by a template-switch adaptor containing 12 random nucleotides. MiXCR, run by TCRdb on the 5' RACE reads, gives a single entry per CDR3 protein. The sample consists of some 1.7 million distinct CDR3 sequences, 28% of them appearing once. The CDR3 runs to 15 residues. V lost 3 bases, J lost 5 bases, and 16 bases lay in between. CDR1 and CDR2 (germline): MGHDK, SYGVNS. The draw of peripheral blood yielded ten milliliters from each donor.

The chain uses TRBV25-1 and TRBJ1-2, with D maybe TRBD1 (6 bases). This receptor was taken from a woman younger than 45 in good health. The sequenced material came from blood. DNA of the CDR3: TGTGCCAGCAGTGATTCCGGGGCAGGGGAATATGGCTACACCTTC. As protein: CASSDSGAGEYGYTF.